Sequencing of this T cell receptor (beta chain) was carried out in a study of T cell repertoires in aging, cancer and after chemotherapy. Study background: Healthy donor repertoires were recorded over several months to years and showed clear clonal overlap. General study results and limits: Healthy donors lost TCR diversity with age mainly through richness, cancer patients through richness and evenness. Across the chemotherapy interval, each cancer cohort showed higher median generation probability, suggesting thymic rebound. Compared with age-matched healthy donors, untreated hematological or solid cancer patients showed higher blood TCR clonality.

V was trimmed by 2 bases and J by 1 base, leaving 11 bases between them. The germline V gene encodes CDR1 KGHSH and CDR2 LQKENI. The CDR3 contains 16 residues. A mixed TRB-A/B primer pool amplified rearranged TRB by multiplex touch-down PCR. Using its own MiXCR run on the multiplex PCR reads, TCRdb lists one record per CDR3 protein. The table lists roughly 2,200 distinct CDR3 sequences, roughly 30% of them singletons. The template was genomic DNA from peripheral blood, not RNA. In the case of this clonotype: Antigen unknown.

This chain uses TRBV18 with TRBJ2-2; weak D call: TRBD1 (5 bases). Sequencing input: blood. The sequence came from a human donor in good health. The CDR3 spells CASSPFLQENTGELFF. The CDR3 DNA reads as TGTGCCAGCTCACCATTCTTACAGGAGAACACCGGGGAGCTGTTTTTT.